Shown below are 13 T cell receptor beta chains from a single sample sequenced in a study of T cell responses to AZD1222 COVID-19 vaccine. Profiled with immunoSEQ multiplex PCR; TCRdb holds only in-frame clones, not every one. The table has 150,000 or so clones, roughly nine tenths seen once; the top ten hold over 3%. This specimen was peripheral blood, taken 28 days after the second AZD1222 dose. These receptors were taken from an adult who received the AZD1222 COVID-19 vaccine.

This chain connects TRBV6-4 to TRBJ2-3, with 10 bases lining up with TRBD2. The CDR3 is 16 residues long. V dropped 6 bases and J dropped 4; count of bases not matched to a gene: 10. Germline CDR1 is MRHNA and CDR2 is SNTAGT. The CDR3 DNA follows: TGTGCCAGCAGGGAATCAGCGGGGGGGTCTGCAGATACGCAGTATTTT. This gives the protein CASRESAGGSADTQYF.

In DNA, the CDR3 is TGTGCCAGCAGCCCACCCGGGGCCAGGGAAGAAAAACTGTTTTTT. Amino acids: CASSPPGAREEKLFF. V is TRBV9 and J is TRBJ1-4; D perhaps matches TRBD1 (5 bases). Between the trimmed V and J ends, which lost 4 bases and 8 bases, there was a span of 18 bases. The CDR3 covers 15 residues. Looked up from germline, CDR1 is SGDLS and CDR2 is YYNGEE.

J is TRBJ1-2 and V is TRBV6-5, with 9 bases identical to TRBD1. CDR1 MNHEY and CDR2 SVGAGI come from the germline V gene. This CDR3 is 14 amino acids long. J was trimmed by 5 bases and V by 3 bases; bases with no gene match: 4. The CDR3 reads CASSYPDRGYGYTF. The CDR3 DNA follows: TGTGCCAGCAGTTATCCCGACAGGGGGTATGGCTACACCTTC.

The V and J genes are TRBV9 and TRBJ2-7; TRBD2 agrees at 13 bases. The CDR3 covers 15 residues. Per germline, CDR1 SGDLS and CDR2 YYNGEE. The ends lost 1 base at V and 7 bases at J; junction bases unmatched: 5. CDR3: CASSVTGTSGTEQYF. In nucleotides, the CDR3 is TGTGCCAGCAGCGTAACCGGGACTAGCGGGACTGAGCAGTACTTC.

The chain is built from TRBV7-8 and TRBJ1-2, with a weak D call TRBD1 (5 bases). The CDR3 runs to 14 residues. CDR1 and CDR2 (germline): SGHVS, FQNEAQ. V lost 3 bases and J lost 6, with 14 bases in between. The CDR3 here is CASSFGVGVDGYTF. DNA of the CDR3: TGTGCCAGCAGCTTCGGCGTGGGGGTCGATGGCTACACCTTC.

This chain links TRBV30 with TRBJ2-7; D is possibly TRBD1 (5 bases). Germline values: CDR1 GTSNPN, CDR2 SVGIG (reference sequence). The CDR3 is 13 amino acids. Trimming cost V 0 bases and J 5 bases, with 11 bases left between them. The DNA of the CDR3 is TGTGCCTGGAGTGTACGGGTAGGGGACGAGCAGTACTTC. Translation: CAWSVRVGDEQYF.

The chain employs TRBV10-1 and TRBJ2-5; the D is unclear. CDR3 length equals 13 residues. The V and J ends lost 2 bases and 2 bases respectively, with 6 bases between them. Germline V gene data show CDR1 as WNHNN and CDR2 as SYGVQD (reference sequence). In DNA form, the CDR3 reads TGCGCCAGCAGTGAGGGTCAGCAAGAGACCCAGTACTTC. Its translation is CASSEGQQETQYF.

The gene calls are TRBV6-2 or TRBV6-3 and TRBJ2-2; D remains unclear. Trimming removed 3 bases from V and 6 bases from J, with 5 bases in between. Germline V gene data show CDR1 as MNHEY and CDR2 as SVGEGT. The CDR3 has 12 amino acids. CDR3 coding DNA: TGTGCCAGCAGTTATTCACCCGGGGAGCTGTTTTTT. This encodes CASSYSPGELFF.

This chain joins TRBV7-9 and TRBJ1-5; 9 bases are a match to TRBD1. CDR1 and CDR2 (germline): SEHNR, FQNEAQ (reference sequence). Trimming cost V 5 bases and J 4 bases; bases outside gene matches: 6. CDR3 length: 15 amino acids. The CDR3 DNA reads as TGTGCCAGCAGCCGGGACAGGGTAGGGAATCAGCCCCAGCATTTT. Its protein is CASSRDRVGNQPQHF.

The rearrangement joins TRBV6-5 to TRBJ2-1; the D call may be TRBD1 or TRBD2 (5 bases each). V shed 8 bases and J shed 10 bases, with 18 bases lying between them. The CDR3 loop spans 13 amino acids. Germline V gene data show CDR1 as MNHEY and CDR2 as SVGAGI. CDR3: CASSRGEPPEQFF. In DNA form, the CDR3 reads TGTGCCAGCTCCCGGGGCGAGCCCCCAGAGCAGTTCTTC.

CDR3 protein: CASGSGGVDTQYF. For the CDR3, the DNA is TGTGCCAGCGGTAGCGGGGGTGTGGATACGCAGTATTTT. The gene calls are TRBV12-3 or TRBV12-4 and TRBJ2-3; 9 bases are a match to TRBD2. V lost 8 bases, J lost 6 bases, and 6 bases stayed unmatched. This CDR3 has 13 residues.

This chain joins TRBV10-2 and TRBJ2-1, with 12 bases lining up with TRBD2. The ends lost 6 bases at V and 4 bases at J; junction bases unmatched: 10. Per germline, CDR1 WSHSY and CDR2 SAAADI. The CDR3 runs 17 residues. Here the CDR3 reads CASSRGTSGGRYNEQFF. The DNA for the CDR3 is TGCGCCAGCAGCCGAGGAACTAGCGGGGGGAGGTACAATGAGCAGTTCTTC.

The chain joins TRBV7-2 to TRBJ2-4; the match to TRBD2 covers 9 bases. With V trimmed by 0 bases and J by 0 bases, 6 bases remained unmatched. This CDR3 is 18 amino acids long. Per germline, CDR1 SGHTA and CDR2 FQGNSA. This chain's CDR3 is CASSLAGLAGLAKNIQYF. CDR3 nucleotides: TGTGCCAGCAGCTTAGCGGGTCTAGCGGGACTAGCCAAAAACATTCAGTACTTC.